A single sample gave rise to the 15 T cell receptor beta chains below, sequenced in a study of T cells after yellow fever vaccination. Each CDR3 protein gets one entry after TCRdb re-called the 5' RACE reads with MiXCR. The sample has about 310,000 distinct CDR3 sequences; around 4% are singletons. The source was PBMCs, collected on the day of the yellow fever booster vaccination. These receptors originate from a man aged 18-30 years who received the YFV17D yellow fever vaccine.

The chain recombines TRBV12-3 or TRBV12-4 with TRBJ2-1, with 11 positions matching TRBD1. With V trimmed by 6 bases and J by 6 bases, 10 bases remained unmatched. There are 16 residues in the CDR3. The CDR3 DNA is TGTGCCAGCAGATACCCGGGACAGGGGGTTCCCAATGAGCAGTTCTTC. Translated: CASRYPGQGVPNEQFF.

There are many counts of this clonotype. The chain joins TRBV7-2 to TRBJ2-5; no clear D gene. V lost 4 bases and J lost 4, with 4 bases in between. CDR1 and CDR2 from the germline V gene are SGHTA and FQGNSA. This CDR3 is 11 amino acids long. The CDR3 here is CASSSAETQYF. The CDR3 DNA reads as TGTGCCAGCAGCTCGGCAGAGACCCAGTACTTC.

This chain joins TRBV14 and TRBJ1-1; D not resolved. Trimming shortened V by 0 bases and J by 7 bases, and 9 bases separated the two germline ends. The V gene's germline CDR1 is SGHDN and CDR2 FVKESK. The CDR3 totals 13 residues. Here the CDR3 reads CASSQDPGDEAFF. For the CDR3, the DNA is TGTGCCAGCAGCCAAGATCCGGGAGATGAAGCTTTCTTT.

The V call is TRBV5-1, the J call TRBJ2-7; TRBD2 matches 10 bases. The CDR3 is 18 amino acids. The germline V gene has CDR1 SGHRS and CDR2 YFSETQ. V trimming: 4 bases; J trimming: 3 bases; junction bases outside the gene matches: 16. The CDR3 loop is CASSGAGVFGLADYEQYF. CDR3 in DNA: TGCGCCAGCAGCGGAGCCGGGGTGTTCGGACTAGCGGACTACGAGCAGTACTTC.

This clonotype was detected ten times or more. V gene TRBV7-9 combines with J gene TRBJ1-2; 7 nucleotides line up with TRBD1. The V gene end was trimmed by 1 base and the J gene end by 0 bases; junction bases not matched to a gene: 2. From germline, CDR1 is SEHNR and CDR2 FQNEAQ (reference sequence). The length of the CDR3 is 15 residues. The CDR3: CASSLGDRSNYGYTF. The CDR3 DNA sequence: TGTGCCAGCAGCTTAGGGGACAGATCTAACTATGGCTACACCTTC.

The chain employs TRBV7-2 and TRBJ2-4; weak D call: TRBD1 (6 bases). This CDR3 has 15 residues. V lost 5 bases and J lost 11, with 22 bases in between. CDR1 and CDR2 from the germline V gene are SGHTA and FQGNSA. CDR3 in amino acids: CASSLERAPRGVQYF. CDR3 nucleotides: TGTGCCAGCAGCCTAGAACGGGCCCCCAGGGGCGTTCAGTACTTC.

This clonotype was seen ten or more times. The V gene is TRBV4-2, the J gene TRBJ2-3; D possibly uses TRBD1 or TRBD2 (5 bases each). Trimming stripped 0 bases from V and 3 bases from J, with 19 bases between. The CDR3 is made up of 18 amino acids. The germline CDR1 and CDR2 sequences are LGHNA and YNFKEQ. CDR3 residues: CASSQDWTPGPGTDTQYF. The CDR3 nucleotides are TGTGCCAGCAGCCAAGATTGGACCCCGGGACCTGGGACAGATACGCAGTATTTT.

This clonotype turned up a few times. This rearrangement joins TRBV3-1 to TRBJ2-3; 10 bases are a match to TRBD2. The junction had 6 bases not matched to a gene; V was cut back by 3 bases and J by 3 bases. This CDR3 has 16 residues. Germline loops: CDR1 LGHDT, CDR2 YNNKEL (reference sequence). The CDR3 reads CASSHYASGGTDTQYF. The CDR3 DNA sequence: TGTGCCAGCAGCCATTATGCTAGCGGGGGAACAGATACGCAGTATTTT.

This clonotype was seen only a few times. V gene TRBV5-1 combines with J gene TRBJ2-2, with TRBD1 identical over 9 bases. This CDR3 is built from 15 residues. Per the germline V gene, CDR1 is SGHRS and CDR2 is YFSETQ. Trimming cost V 6 bases and J 4 bases; bases outside gene matches: 7. The CDR3 reads CASTATGGVTGELFF. The CDR3 nucleotides read TGCGCCAGCACGGCCACAGGGGGCGTCACCGGGGAGCTGTTTTTT.

This clonotype was picked up many times. The V call is TRBV5-1, the J call TRBJ2-2; perhaps D is TRBD1 or TRBD2 (5 bases each). The CDR3 loop spans 14 amino acids. Trimming cost V 3 bases and J 5 bases, with 11 bases left between them. CDR1 is SGHRS, CDR2 YFSETQ, per germline. CDR3 amino acids: CASSSIEGTGELFF. The DNA of the CDR3 is TGCGCCAGCAGCTCGATAGAGGGGACCGGGGAGCTGTTTTTT.

Only a few counts were recorded for this clonotype. The V and J genes are TRBV5-1 and TRBJ2-2, with unresolved D. Germline CDR1 SGHRS, CDR2 YFSETQ. Trimming left V 4 bases short and J 3 bases short, with 13 bases between. The CDR3 has 15 amino acids. CDR3 DNA sequence: TGCGCCAGCAGCCTGGAAGGGCGGTACACCGGGGAGCTGTTTTTT. Amino acid sequence: CASSLEGRYTGELFF. Drawing the rest from reference TRBV5-1 and TRBJ2-2, the complete variable domain is KAGVTQTPRYLIKTRGQQVTLSCSPISGHRSVSWYQQTPGQGLQFLFEYFSETQRNKGNFPGRFSGRQFSNSRSEMNVSTLELGDSALYLCASSLEGRYTGELFFGEGSRLTVL.

In this sample, this clonotype turned up many times. This chain joins TRBV6-5 and TRBJ2-5; D not resolved. Trimming shortened V by 5 bases and J by 2 bases, and 18 bases separated the two germline ends. Germline V gene lookup returns CDR1 MNHEY and CDR2 SVGAGI. The CDR3 length is 16 residues. For the CDR3, the DNA is TGTGCCAGCAGTCCAGTGCCCCGCCCGACACAAGAGACCCAGTACTTC. This codes for CASSPVPRPTQETQYF.

This clonotype was seen a handful of times. The chain recombines TRBV5-1 with TRBJ2-5; no clear D. Trimming took 4 bases from V and 4 from J, leaving 14 bases between them. From germline, CDR1 is SGHRS and CDR2 YFSETQ. This CDR3 has 14 amino acids. CDR3 bases: TGCGCCAGCAGCACAACGACGACGGGAGAGACCCAGTACTTC. This gives the protein CASSTTTTGETQYF. The complete variable domain, with remaining parts taken from reference TRBV5-1 and TRBJ2-5, reads KAGVTQTPRYLIKTRGQQVTLSCSPISGHRSVSWYQQTPGQGLQFLFEYFSETQRNKGNFPGRFSGRQFSNSRSEMNVSTLELGDSALYLCASSTTTTGETQYFGPGTRLLVL.

In its sample, this clonotype was seen many times. This rearrangement joins TRBV5-1 to TRBJ1-5; D remains ambiguous. Germline V gene data show CDR1 as SGHRS and CDR2 as YFSETQ. There are 13 residues in the CDR3. With 4 bases removed from V and 8 bases from J, the gap between germline ends came to 13 bases. The CDR3 region has the DNA TGCGCCAGCAGCCCAGCCGGGTGGGAGCCCCAGCATTTT. It is translated as CASSPAGWEPQHF.

This chain links TRBV19 with TRBJ1-5; D may be TRBD1 (6 bases). V was cut by 7 bases and J by 3 bases, with 10 bases left in between. In germline, CDR1 is LNHDA, CDR2 SQIVND (reference sequence). CDR3 length: 13 residues. The CDR3 spells CASNRANNQPQHF. The CDR3 DNA reads TGTGCCAGTAACAGGGCCAACAATCAGCCCCAGCATTTT.